What follows are 19 T cell receptor beta chains derived from one specimen sequenced in a study of T cells in Graves' hyperthyroidism and ophthalmopathy. TCR beta CDR3 sequences were amplified from RNA transcripts. A first-round RT-PCR of the TCR CDR3 used the HTBI primer set. TCRdb re-analysed the multiplex PCR reads in MiXCR, keeping a single row per CDR3 protein. This table holds 600,000 to 700,000 distinct CDR3 sequences, 45% found once. The source material was peripheral blood or thyroid tissue (not recorded which). The source of these receptors is an adult man with Graves' disease, either hyperthyroidism or ophthalmopathy (not recorded which).

At least ten counts were recorded for this clonotype. The V and J genes are TRBV20-1 and TRBJ1-1; the match to TRBD1 covers 8 bases. The germline CDR1 and CDR2 sequences are DFQATT and SNEGSKA (reference sequence). J gave up 7 bases and V 5 bases, and 3 bases lay outside the gene matches. There are 11 residues in the CDR3. CDR3 in amino acids: CSALDRGEAFF. DNA for the CDR3: TGCAGTGCTCTTGACAGGGGTGAAGCTTTCTTT.

The chain is built from TRBV24-1 and TRBJ2-1; D is unresolved. The DNA matches TRBJ2-7 better at its end, which makes the J call doubtful. CDR1 KGHDR and CDR2 SFDVKD come from the germline V gene. This CDR3 is built from 15 residues. This chain's CDR3 is CATSGPLLSYNEQYF. As DNA, the CDR3 is TGTGCCACCAGTGGTCCACTTCTATCCTACAATGAGCAGTACTTC.

Only one count was recorded for this clonotype. The conserved closing phenylalanine or tryptophan is absent in this CDR3, likely reflecting a read error. The limits of the CDR3 on the DNA are not certain, so only TCRdb's listed CDR3 is given. This rearrangement joins TRBV7-2 to TRBJ1-4; TRBD1 was called by the table and not checked on the DNA. Germline V gives CDR1 SGHTA, CDR2 FQGNSA. Including both end residues, the CDR3 is 10 amino acids long. CDR3 protein: CASSLGERGS.

In this sample, this clonotype turned up once. A read error is possible here, since a much larger clone lies one base away. This rearrangement joins TRBV7-9 to TRBJ1-1, with D possibly being TRBD1 (5 bases). The germline gives CDR1 SEHNR, CDR2 FQNEAQ (reference sequence). The CDR3 sequence is 13 residues long. The V gene lost 4 bases and the J gene lost 8 bases, with 14 bases spanning the gap. The CDR3 DNA reads TGTGCCAGCAGCTCCGGAGGGGCAGACGAAGCTTTCTTT. Protein sequence: CASSSGGADEAFF.

About this clonotype: This clone may be a read error of a much larger clone one base away. This chain joins TRBV7-9 and TRBJ2-7; the D gene is possibly TRBD1 (6 bases). In germline, CDR1 is SEHNR, CDR2 FQNEAQ (reference sequence). CDR3 length: 14 residues. Trimming took 6 bases from V and 3 from J, leaving 15 bases between them. The CDR3 protein is CASSMDSRSYEQYF. The CDR3 DNA follows: TGTGCCAGCAGTATGGACAGCCGTAGCTACGAGCAGTACTTC.

This clonotype was observed a few times. The chain employs TRBV5-1 and TRBJ1-1; D not certain. V lost 8 bases and J lost 4, with 15 bases in between. The CDR3 is 13 residues long. CDR1 and CDR2 (germline): SGHRS, YFSETQ. The CDR3 spells CASRFSDATEAFF. The CDR3 DNA reads TGCGCCAGTAGATTTTCGGACGCCACTGAAGCTTTCTTT.

The rearrangement uses TRBV7-2 and TRBJ1-5, with D perhaps TRBD1 (6 bases). Germline V gene lookup returns CDR1 SGHTA and CDR2 FQGNSA. The CDR3 spans 15 residues. Trimming left V 3 bases short and J 2 bases short, with 11 bases between. The CDR3 DNA reads TGTGCCAGCAGCTTCGGGGGGCGCGGCAATCAGCCCCAGCATTTT. Protein product: CASSFGGRGNQPQHF.

This clonotype turned up a few times. V gene TRBV6-6 combines with J gene TRBJ1-1; D may be TRBD1 (5 bases). This CDR3 has 13 amino acids. V shed 3 bases and J shed 5 bases, with 10 bases lying between them. Germline CDR1 MNHNY, CDR2 SVGAGI (reference sequence). The CDR3 protein is CASSYRGETEAFF. The CDR3 DNA sequence: TGTGCCAGCAGTTATCGGGGGGAAACTGAAGCTTTCTTT.

Turning to this clonotype: Possible read error: a much larger clone is one base away. The chain employs TRBV2 and TRBJ1-3; D might be TRBD1 (6 bases). This CDR3 is 16 amino acids long. V lost 4 bases to trimming and J lost 0 bases, with 13 bases between them. CDR1 and CDR2 (germline): SNHLY, FYNNEI. CDR3 coding DNA: TGTGCCAGCAGTGGGGGCAGGGGAAGCTCTGGAAACACCATATATTTT. Its translation is CASSGGRGSSGNTIYF. Drawing the rest from reference TRBV2 and TRBJ1-3, the complete variable domain is EPEVTQTPSHQVTQMGQEVILRCVPISNHLYFYWYRQILGQKVEFLVSFYNNEISEKSEIFDDQFSVERPDGSNFTLKIRSTKLEDSAMYFCASSGGRGSSGNTIYFGEGSWLTVV.

The rearrangement uses TRBV12-3 or TRBV12-4 and TRBJ1-2; D remains unclear. The length of the CDR3 is 14 residues. V lost 8 bases, J lost 0 bases, and 13 bases lay in between. The CDR3, as DNA: TGTGCCAGCTGGCGGGGATCGGCTAACTATGGCTACACCTTC. It encodes CASWRGSANYGYTF.

This clonotype has ten or more counts. This chain connects TRBV7-2 to TRBJ1-4; D is unclear. Deletions cut 6 bases from V and 13 bases from J, with 15 bases between. Germline V gene sequence: CDR1 SGHTA, CDR2 FQGNSA. This CDR3 spans 12 amino acids. The CDR3 sequence: CASSSYSVPLFF. CDR3 nucleotide sequence: TGTGCCAGCAGTTCCTACTCGGTGCCACTGTTTTTT. The full variable domain, its missing parts supplied by reference TRBV7-2 and TRBJ1-4, is GAGVSQSPSNKVTEKGKDVELRCDPISGHTALYWYRQSLGQGLEFLIYFQGNSAPDKSGLPSDRFSAERTGGSVSTLTIQRTQQEDSAVYLCASSSYSVPLFFGSGTQLSVL.

The chain uses TRBV20-1 and TRBJ1-1; 7 bases agree with TRBD1. V was clipped by 6 bases and J by 7 bases; unmatched bases: 14. The CDR3 loop spans 14 amino acids. Looked up from germline, CDR1 is DFQATT and CDR2 is SNEGSKA (reference sequence). The CDR3 DNA sequence: TGCAGTGCGCCCGGACAGGAGATACTGGGTGAAGCTTTCTTT. Amino acid sequence: CSAPGQEILGEAFF.

V and J are TRBV19 and TRBJ1-1; TRBD1 matches 8 bases. The CDR3 runs 15 residues. The V and J ends lost 4 bases and 4 bases, in that order; junction bases with no gene match: 8. Germline CDR1 and CDR2: LNHDA and SQIVND (reference sequence). The CDR3 loop reads CASSTRTGFVTEAFF. CDR3 nucleotide sequence: TGTGCCAGTAGTACCCGGACAGGGTTTGTCACTGAAGCTTTCTTT.

On this clonotype: A much bigger clone sits one base away, suggesting this may be a read error. It is likely a read error, because the conserved phenylalanine at the end of the CDR3 is missing. The chain is built from TRBV20-1 and TRBJ2-7; the D is unclear. This CDR3 contains 11 residues. The V gene lost 5 bases and the J gene lost 3 bases, with 8 bases spanning the gap. Looked up from germline, CDR1 is DFQATT and CDR2 is SNEGSKA (reference sequence). Here the CDR3 DNA reads TGCAGTGCTGGGGATCGCTACGAGCAGTACTAC. Its protein product is CSAGDRYEQYY.

The chain carries TRBV10-2 and TRBJ1-2, with D possibly being TRBD1 (6 bases). Germline V gives CDR1 WSHSY, CDR2 SAAADI. Trimming took off 2 bases at V and 4 bases at J, with 11 bases between the two ends. The CDR3 extends over 14 amino acids. CDR3 sequence: CASSETGGAYGYTF. The DNA of the CDR3 is TGCGCCAGCAGTGAGACGGGGGGCGCCTATGGCTACACCTTC.

In its sample, this clonotype was seen a few times. The chain carries TRBV25-1 and TRBJ1-6; the match to TRBD1 covers 7 bases. CDR3 length equals 17 residues. In germline, CDR1 is MGHDK, CDR2 SYGVNS. With 5 bases clipped from V and 10 bases from J, the junction kept 17 bases outside the gene matches. The CDR3 is CASSLPTRDRFVSPLHF. The DNA for the CDR3 is TGTGCCAGCAGTTTACCGACAAGGGACAGATTTGTATCACCCCTCCACTTT.

The V call is TRBV3-1, the J call TRBJ1-1, with D unresolved. The ends were cut back, 0 bases at V and 1 base at J, with 6 bases in the middle. Germline assignment: CDR1 LGHDT and CDR2 YNNKEL (reference sequence). The CDR3 is 14 amino acids. The CDR3 is CASSQDPSNTEAFF. The DNA of the CDR3 is TGTGCCAGCAGCCAAGATCCGTCGAACACTGAAGCTTTCTTT.

The V call is TRBV19, the J call TRBJ1-5; 12 nucleotides line up with TRBD1. Per the germline V gene, CDR1 is LNHDA and CDR2 is SQIVND (reference sequence). The trim removed 5 bases at V and 0 bases at J, leaving 2 bases unmatched. The CDR3 extends over 16 amino acids. CDR3: CASSGTGGPSNQPQHF. The CDR3 nucleotides are TGTGCCAGTAGTGGGACAGGGGGCCCTAGCAATCAGCCCCAGCATTTT.

This clonotype showed up just a few times. J is TRBJ1-1 and V is TRBV7-8; weak D call: TRBD1 (5 bases). The V end was cut by 3 bases, the J end by 1 base, with 12 bases between. The CDR3 spans 15 residues. In germline, CDR1 is SGHVS, CDR2 FQNEAQ. The CDR3 sequence is CASSFRQLGNTEAFF. DNA for the CDR3: TGTGCCAGCAGCTTTCGACAGCTCGGGAACACTGAAGCTTTCTTT. Full variable domain (rest looked up from reference TRBV7-8 and TRBJ1-1): GAGVSQSPRYKVAKRGQDVALRCDPISGHVSLFWYQQALGQGPEFLTYFQNEAQLDKSGLPSDRFFAERPEGSVSTLKIQRTQQEDSAVYLCASSFRQLGNTEAFFGQGTRLTVV.